Presented here are 30 T cell receptor beta chains from one specimen sequenced in a study of blood T cell repertoires in COVID-19. Some clones are missing from TCRdb's copy, which holds only in-frame ones; the method was immunoSEQ multiplex PCR. The sample contains fewer than 60,000 clones, around nine tenths of which appear only once. Sequencing input: peripheral blood. These receptors came from a human donor with active COVID-19. The donor label of this sample is uncertain.

J is TRBJ2-5 and V is TRBV5-1; D perhaps matches TRBD2 (5 bases). The V end lost 0 bases, the J end lost 1 base, and 13 bases lay between the germline ends. This CDR3 region has 16 residues. Germline V gives CDR1 SGHRS, CDR2 YFSETQ. This chain's CDR3 is CASSLEPNSGQETQYF. DNA for the CDR3: TGCGCCAGCAGCTTGGAGCCCAACAGCGGCCAAGAGACCCAGTACTTC.

The J gene is TRBJ2-5, the V gene TRBV4-1; TRBD1 agrees at 7 bases. Germline loops: CDR1 MGHRA, CDR2 YSYEKL. The CDR3 totals 14 residues. Unmatched junction bases numbered 8, after V lost 5 bases and J lost 5 bases. CDR3 coding DNA: TGCGCCAGCAGCAGACAGACAGGGAAGGAGACCCAGTACTTC. Protein: CASSRQTGKETQYF.

This chain links TRBV19 with TRBJ1-6; D possibly corresponds to TRBD1 (6 bases). This CDR3 contains 16 residues. Germline V gives CDR1 LNHDA, CDR2 SQIVND (reference sequence). With 5 bases removed from V and 5 bases from J, the gap between germline ends came to 16 bases. Here the CDR3 DNA reads TGTGCCAGTAGTCCAGCCTGGGGGGGCCATAATTCACCCCTCCACTTT. Translated, it gives CASSPAWGGHNSPLHF.

DNA of the CDR3: TGTGCCAGCAGCCGGAGATACAGGGCCTTCCAGGAAAGAGCTTTCTTT. Translation: CASSRRYRAFQERAFF. The chain joins TRBV7-6 to TRBJ1-1, with TRBD1 as a possible D gene (6 bases). V lost 5 bases, J lost 10 bases, and 26 bases lay in between. The CDR3 is 16 residues long. The V gene's germline CDR1 is SGHVS and CDR2 FNYEAQ. The full variable domain, rest sourced from reference TRBV7-6 and TRBJ1-1, is GAGVSQSPRYKVTKRGQDVALRCDPISGHVSLYWYRQALGQGPEFLTYFNYEAQQDKSGLPNDRFSAERPEGSISTLTIQRTEQRDSAMYRCASSRRYRAFQERAFFGQGTRLTVV.

V is TRBV7-2 and J is TRBJ2-7, with 11 bases matching TRBD1. The V segment lost 4 bases and the J segment 5 bases; nucleotides outside the gene matches: 1. This CDR3 contains 13 residues. Germline-derived CDR1 and CDR2 are SGHTA and FQGNSA. DNA of the CDR3: TGTGCCAGCAGCTGGACAGGGGGCCACGAGCAGTACTTC. This encodes CASSWTGGHEQYF.

The chain employs TRBV7-2 and TRBJ1-1, with unresolved D. The CDR3 has 15 amino acids. V lost 1 base and J 5 bases, leaving 14 bases between the germline ends. The germline V gene has CDR1 SGHTA and CDR2 FQGNSA. As DNA, the CDR3 is TGTGCCAGCAGCTTAGTGGCACACTCCGGGACTGAAGCTTTCTTT. Translated: CASSLVAHSGTEAFF.

The chain joins TRBV29-1 to TRBJ2-2, with a tentative D call TRBD1 (5 bases). Trimming left V 3 bases short and J 7 bases short, with 12 bases between. This CDR3 comprises 13 residues. Germline loops: CDR1 SQVTM, CDR2 ANQGSEA. The CDR3 loop reads CSVEAGSVGELFF. The CDR3 DNA is TGCAGCGTTGAGGCAGGGTCGGTCGGGGAGCTGTTTTTT.

The chain employs TRBV9 and TRBJ2-3; no reliable D call. CDR3 length: 15 residues. Germline loops: CDR1 SGDLS, CDR2 YYNGEE. The V and J ends lost 4 bases and 0 bases respectively, with 12 bases between them. CDR3 in DNA: TGTGCCAGCAGCCCCCCTCCCCTCAGCACAGATACGCAGTATTTT. This codes for CASSPPPLSTDTQYF.

V is TRBV7-9 and J is TRBJ1-3; TRBD1 agrees at 7 bases. Germline CDR1 SEHNR, CDR2 FQNEAQ (reference sequence). CDR3 length: 15 residues. Unmatched junction bases numbered 6, after V lost 5 bases and J lost 2 bases. The CDR3 coding sequence is TGTGCCAGCAGCACATCAACAGGGGCTGGAAACACCATATATTTT. Residues: CASSTSTGAGNTIYF.

This clone was observed once. As DNA, the CDR3 is TGTGCCAGCAGCACCCGGGACAGGGGGCCCGAGGATGGCTACACCTTC. This codes for CASSTRDRGPEDGYTF. The chain employs TRBV9 and TRBJ1-2; 12 bases align to TRBD1. Germline loops: CDR1 SGDLS, CDR2 YYNGEE. The V and J ends lost 4 bases and 6 bases, in that order; junction bases with no gene match: 10. There are 16 residues in the CDR3.

The V call is TRBV10-1, the J call TRBJ1-1; TRBD1 matches 9 bases. CDR3 length: 14 amino acids. The junction had 5 bases not matched to a gene; V was cut back by 3 bases and J by 6 bases. CDR1 WNHNN and CDR2 SYGVQD come from the germline V gene (reference sequence). CDR3 nucleotides: TGCGCCAGCAGTGACCCTAACAGGGGGCCTGAAGCTTTCTTT. Residues: CASSDPNRGPEAFF.

CDR3 region: CASSLSTEAFF. The CDR3 region has the DNA TGTGCCAGCAGCTTGAGCACTGAAGCTTTCTTT. The chain links TRBV7-9 to TRBJ1-1; no reliable D call. From germline, CDR1 is SEHNR and CDR2 FQNEAQ (reference sequence). The CDR3 is made up of 11 amino acids. The V gene lost 3 bases and the J gene lost 4 bases, with 3 bases spanning the gap.

The chain combines TRBV5-4 with TRBJ2-5; 8 nucleotides line up with TRBD1. Germline trimming cut 9 bases from V and 2 bases from J; bases unmatched to any gene: 6. CDR1 is SGHNT, CDR2 YYREEE, per germline (reference sequence). The CDR3 loop spans 13 amino acids. The CDR3 DNA sequence: TGTGCCACCAGGGACAGGACACAAGAGACCCAGTACTTC. It specifies CATRDRTQETQYF.

V and J are TRBV6-5 and TRBJ2-2; D remains unclear. There are 14 residues in the CDR3. Trimming shortened V by 4 bases and J by 1 base, and 7 bases separated the two germline ends. The germline V gene has CDR1 MNHEY and CDR2 SVGAGI. The CDR3 protein is CASSSGGNTGELFF. CDR3 DNA: TGTGCCAGCAGTTCGGGTGGGAACACCGGGGAGCTGTTTTTT.

CDR3 nucleotide sequence: TGTGCCAGCAGCTTAGGGGTTGCGGCGGGGAGGCCCGTTTACGAGCAGTACTTC. Translation gives CASSLGVAAGRPVYEQYF. The chain uses TRBV11-2 and TRBJ2-7, with D tentatively TRBD2 (6 bases). CDR3 length equals 18 residues. Germline V gene lookup returns CDR1 SGHAT and CDR2 FQNNGV. Between the trimmed V and J ends, which lost 1 base and 4 bases, there was a span of 23 bases.

The chain couples TRBV29-1 to TRBJ2-3, with a weak D call TRBD2 (6 bases). V was trimmed by 4 bases and J by 0 bases, leaving 8 bases between them. The CDR3 length is 13 residues. CDR1 is SQVTM and CDR2 is ANQGSEA in the germline V gene. The DNA for the CDR3 is TGCAGCGTTGCGGGGGACAGCACAGATACGCAGTATTTT. It translates to CSVAGDSTDTQYF.

This chain connects TRBV7-2 to TRBJ2-5, with 7 positions matching TRBD2. The germline V gene has CDR1 SGHTA and CDR2 FQGNSA. This CDR3 comprises 16 residues. J lost 6 bases, V lost 1 base, and 11 bases had no gene match. The CDR3 region has the DNA TGTGCCAGCAGCTTAGTTTTGGGGGAGGGCCTAAAGACCCAGTACTTC. It yields the protein CASSLVLGEGLKTQYF.

This chain joins TRBV5-1 and TRBJ2-3; D gene uncertain. Trimming left V 5 bases short and J 2 bases short, with 12 bases between. Germline V CDR1 and CDR2: SGHRS, YFSETQ. There are 14 residues in the CDR3. CDR3 DNA: TGCGCCAGCAGGGGCCCTGGTTCCACAGATACGCAGTATTTT. Residues: CASRGPGSTDTQYF.

The chain recombines TRBV3-1 (or the pseudogene TRBV3-2) with TRBJ2-7; 8 bases are shared with TRBD1. The V segment lost 0 bases and the J segment 3 bases; nucleotides outside the gene matches: 4. Germline assignment: CDR1 LGHDT and CDR2 YNNKEL (reference sequence). This CDR3 has 15 amino acids. CDR3 amino acids: CASSQEPGGFYEQYF. Written as DNA, the CDR3 is TGTGCCAGCAGCCAAGAACCAGGGGGCTTCTACGAGCAGTACTTC.

This rearrangement joins TRBV6-5 to TRBJ1-5; no clear D. The CDR3 is 15 residues long. Germline CDR1 reads MNHEY; CDR2 reads SVGAGI. V was shortened by 6 bases and J by 6 bases, with 18 bases between the two germline ends. The DNA of the CDR3 is TGTGCCAGCAGAACTTGGGGATTTGAGGGTCAGCCCCAGCATTTT. Translating it yields CASRTWGFEGQPQHF.

The V gene is TRBV7-3, the J gene TRBJ2-1, with D possibly matching TRBD2 (6 bases). The CDR3 consists of 14 residues. Germline-derived CDR1 and CDR2 are SGHTA and FQGTGA. V was cut by 5 bases and J by 8 bases, with 16 bases left in between. As DNA, the CDR3 is TGTGCCAGCAGCAAAGACGGGGGATTCTATGAGCAGTTCTTC. Its translation is CASSKDGGFYEQFF.

The chain combines TRBV28 with TRBJ2-6; D is perhaps TRBD1 (6 bases). The CDR3 is made up of 16 amino acids. The germline CDR1 and CDR2 sequences are MDHEN and SYDVKM. The V gene lost 6 bases and the J gene lost 0 bases, with 12 bases spanning the gap. CDR3 protein: CASRITGTSGANVLTF. Written as DNA, the CDR3 is TGTGCCAGCAGGATAACAGGGACCTCTGGGGCCAACGTCCTGACTTTC.

The V call is TRBV10-1, the J call TRBJ2-7, with a weak D call TRBD1 (6 bases). Trimming took off 3 bases at V and 5 bases at J, with 11 bases between the two ends. Germline assignment: CDR1 WNHNN and CDR2 SYGVQD (reference sequence). The CDR3 length is 13 residues. In DNA, the CDR3 is TGCGCCAGCAGTGACCACAGGGCGGACGAGCAGTACTTC. This encodes CASSDHRADEQYF.

The CDR3 bases are TGTGCCAGCAGCTTAGTAGGGGGGGGAGCCGTCAATGAGCAGTTCTTC. Translation gives CASSLVGGGAVNEQFF. The V gene is TRBV11-3, the J gene TRBJ2-1, with a tentative D call TRBD2 (7 bases). V lost 1 base and J lost 6, with 16 bases in between. CDR1 and CDR2 (germline): SGHNT, YENEEA. This CDR3 region has 16 residues.

The chain recombines TRBV11-1 with TRBJ1-5; D is ambiguous. V was pared by 5 bases and J by 5 bases, with 10 bases between. The CDR3 is 13 amino acids. Germline V lookup: CDR1 SGHAT, CDR2 FQDESV (reference sequence). The chain's CDR3 is CASSLTVDQPQHF. The DNA of the CDR3 is TGTGCCAGCAGCCTGACTGTGGATCAGCCCCAGCATTTT.

This clone appeared once. The chain employs TRBV27 and TRBJ2-7; TRBD2 matches at 8 bases. CDR3 length: 16 residues. The germline V gene encodes CDR1 MNHEY and CDR2 SMNVEV (reference sequence). The V segment lost 5 bases and the J segment 4 bases; nucleotides outside the gene matches: 13. The CDR3 DNA follows: TGTGCCAGCAGTAGGACTAGCTCCTCGGTCTTTTACGAGCAGTACTTC. It is translated as CASSRTSSSVFYEQYF.

The chain couples TRBV19 to TRBJ1-5; D gene uncertain. Trimming stripped 8 bases from V and 4 bases from J, with 18 bases between. There are 15 residues in the CDR3. The V gene's germline CDR1 is LNHDA and CDR2 SQIVND (reference sequence). Here the CDR3 DNA reads TGTGCCAGTCAAAAACAACTCACGGGGAATCAGCCCCAGCATTTT. Its translation: CASQKQLTGNQPQHF.

In this sample, this clone turned up once. CDR3 region: CASSYGTPGANVLTF. CDR3 bases: TGTGCCAGCAGTTACGGGACACCTGGGGCCAACGTCCTGACTTTC. This chain links TRBV6-5 with TRBJ2-6; perhaps TRBD1 as D (6 bases). V was trimmed by 2 bases and J by 2 bases, leaving 7 bases between them. Germline CDR1 MNHEY, CDR2 SVGAGI. The CDR3 is 15 residues long.

The rearrangement links TRBV23-1 to TRBJ2-4; D may be TRBD1 (7 bases). TRBV23-1 is reported as an ORF; its role is uncertain. CDR3 size: 16 residues. V was shortened by 0 bases and J by 7 bases, with 16 bases between the two germline ends. DNA of the CDR3: TGCGCCAGCAGTCAATCGGGGGGTCCCAGGGGGAACATTCAGTACTTC. Translated, it gives CASSQSGGPRGNIQYF.

This clone occurred once. The V call is TRBV7-9, the J call TRBJ1-4; no definite D call. The CDR3 has 12 amino acids. V was clipped by 5 bases and J by 8 bases, with 9 bases between them. The V gene's germline CDR1 is SEHNR and CDR2 FQNEAQ (reference sequence). CDR3 DNA sequence: TGTGCCAGCAGCCGCCAGTTCGAAAAACTGTTTTTT. It is translated as CASSRQFEKLFF.